The clone carrying this TCR beta chain was counted only a few times. The data were obtained in a study of T cells in Graves' hyperthyroidism and ophthalmopathy. Amplification of TCR beta CDR3 regions was performed using RNA transcripts as template. A set of HTBI primers served as the primers for a first-round RT-PCR of the TCR CDR3. TCRdb reprocessed the multiplex PCR reads with MiXCR, giving one entry per CDR3 protein. The data contain hundreds of thousands of distinct CDR3 sequences, 13% to 15% of them seen just once; the ten biggest clones take up 10%. The CDR3 loop spans 14 amino acids. In germline, CDR1 is SGHTA, CDR2 FQGNSA. V lost 2 bases to trimming and J lost 5 bases, with 12 bases between them.

The TCR sequence derives from a woman between 18 and 29 years old with Graves' hyperthyroidism. The chain employs TRBV7-2 and TRBJ2-5; D call uncertain. Sequencing was performed on blood. CDR3 bases: TGTGCCAGCAGCTTAATCCCCTCGATGGAGACCCAGTACTTC. Protein product: CASSLIPSMETQYF.